Following are 3 T cell receptor beta chains from one sample sequenced in a study of vaccination effects on CD4 cells after COVID-19. Viral peptide pools were used in the ViraFEST assay to expand antigen-specific CD4+ T cells, and sequencing came afterward. Culture proceeded for 10 days, and CD4+ T cells were then isolated. Previously uninfected by SARS-CoV-2, the vaccine recipients also showed negative nucleocapsid antibodies. What these receptors recognize is not known. Generated by immunoSEQ multiplex PCR, the TCRdb table keeps only in-frame clones and is missing some. This sample carries approximately 24,000 clones, about 70% of them seen once, and the ten largest clones take 9% to 12%. The input for sequencing was CD4+ T cells from PBMCs cultured with HCoV-NL63 spike peptides, taken before COVID-19 vaccination. These receptors were taken from a human donor who received a COVID-19 vaccine.

The V call is TRBV11-2, the J call TRBJ2-1; 10 bases line up with TRBD2. After removal of 8 bases from V and 10 bases from J, the junction contained 8 bases not matched to a gene. The CDR3 spans 13 residues. Per germline, CDR1 SGHAT and CDR2 FQNNGV. The CDR3 is CASGLAGAGEQFF. CDR3 sequence (DNA): TGTGCCAGCGGCCTAGCGGGGGCAGGGGAGCAGTTCTTC.

The genes are TRBV10-2 and TRBJ1-3; no clear D gene. V lost 6 bases, J lost 0 bases, and 9 bases lay in between. In germline, CDR1 is WSHSY, CDR2 SAAADI. The CDR3 extends over 14 amino acids. The CDR3 sequence: CASREQSSGNTIYF. The CDR3 nucleotides read TGCGCCAGCAGGGAACAAAGCTCTGGAAACACCATATATTTT.

The chain is built from TRBV19 and TRBJ1-1; a weak D match, TRBD1 (5 bases). Germline values: CDR1 LNHDA, CDR2 SQIVND (reference sequence). Deletions cut 5 bases from V and 4 bases from J, with 26 bases between. The CDR3 extends over 18 amino acids. CDR3 coding DNA: TGTGCCAGTAGTCGGCGGGAACCAACTTTAGGGGAAACCACTGAAGCTTTCTTT. Translated, it gives CASSRREPTLGETTEAFF.